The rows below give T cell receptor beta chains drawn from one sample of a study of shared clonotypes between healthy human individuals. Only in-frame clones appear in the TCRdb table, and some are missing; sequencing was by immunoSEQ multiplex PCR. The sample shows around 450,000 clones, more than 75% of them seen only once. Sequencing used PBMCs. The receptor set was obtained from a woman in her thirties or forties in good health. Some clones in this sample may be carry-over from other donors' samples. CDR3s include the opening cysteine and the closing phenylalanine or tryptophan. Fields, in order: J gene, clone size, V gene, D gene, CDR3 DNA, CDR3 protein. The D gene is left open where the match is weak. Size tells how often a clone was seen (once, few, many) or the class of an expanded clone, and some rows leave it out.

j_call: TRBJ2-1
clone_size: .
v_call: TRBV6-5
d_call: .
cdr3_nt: TGTGCCAGCAGTCCTGGAGGCTACAATGAGCAGTTCTTC
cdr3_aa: CASSPGGYNEQFF

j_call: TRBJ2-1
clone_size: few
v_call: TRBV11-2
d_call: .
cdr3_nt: TGTGCCAGCAGCTTAGAGGACTACTCTTACAATGAGCAGTTCTTC
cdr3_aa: CASSLEDYSYNEQFF

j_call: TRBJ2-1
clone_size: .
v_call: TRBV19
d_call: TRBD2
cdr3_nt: TGTGCCAGTAGTGGCGGGACTAGCGGGAGCGGTTACAATGAGCAGTTCTTC
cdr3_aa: CASSGGTSGSGYNEQFF

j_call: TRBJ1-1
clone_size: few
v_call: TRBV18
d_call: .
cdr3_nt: TGTGCCAGCTCACCAGCTGGGGAGCACACTGAAGCTTTCTTT
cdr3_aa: CASSPAGEHTEAFF

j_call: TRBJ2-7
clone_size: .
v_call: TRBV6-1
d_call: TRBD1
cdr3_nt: TGTGCCAGCAGTGGTAGAGACAGGGACGGTGCGTACGAGCAGTACTTC
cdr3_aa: CASSGRDRDGAYEQYF

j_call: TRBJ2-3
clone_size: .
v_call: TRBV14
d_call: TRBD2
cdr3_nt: TGTGCCAGCAGCCTGACTAGCGGGAGATTGATAGATACGCAGTATTTT
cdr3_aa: CASSLTSGRLIDTQYF

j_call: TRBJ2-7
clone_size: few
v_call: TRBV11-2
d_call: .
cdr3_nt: TGTGCCAGCAGCCAGAGTCACTCCTACGAGCAGTACTTC
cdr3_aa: CASSQSHSYEQYF

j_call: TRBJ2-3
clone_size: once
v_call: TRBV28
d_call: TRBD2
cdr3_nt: TGTGCCAGCAGTTCAGGACTAGCGGGTAGCACAGATACGCAGTATTTT
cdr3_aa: CASSSGLAGSTDTQYF

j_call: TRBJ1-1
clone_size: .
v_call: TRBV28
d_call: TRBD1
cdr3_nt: TGTGCCAGCAGTCTGACAGGGGACTATGTGAACACTGAAGCTTTCTTT
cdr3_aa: CASSLTGDYVNTEAFF

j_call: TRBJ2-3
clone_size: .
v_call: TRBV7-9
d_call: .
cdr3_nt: TGTGCCAGCAGCCGAGAAGTTGATACGCAGTATTTT
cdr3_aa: CASSREVDTQYF

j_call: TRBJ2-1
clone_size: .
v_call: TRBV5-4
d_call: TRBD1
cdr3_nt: TGTGCCAGCAGCCCAGAGGGACAGGGGGCGTTGAGCTCCTACAATGAGCAGTTCTTC
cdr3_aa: CASSPEGQGALSSYNEQFF

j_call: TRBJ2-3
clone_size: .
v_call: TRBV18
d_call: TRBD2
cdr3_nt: TGTGCCAGCTCACCGACTAGCGGCCCGTTCACAGATACGCAGTATTTT
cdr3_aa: CASSPTSGPFTDTQYF

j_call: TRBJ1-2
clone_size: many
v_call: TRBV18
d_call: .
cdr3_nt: TGTGCCAGCGCGCGATCAGACAGCTATGGCTACACCTTC
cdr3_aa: CASARSDSYGYTF

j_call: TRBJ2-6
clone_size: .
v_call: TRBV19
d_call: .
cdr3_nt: TGTGCCAGTAGCAATGGGGTTGGGGCCAACGTCCTGACTTTC
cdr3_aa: CASSNGVGANVLTF

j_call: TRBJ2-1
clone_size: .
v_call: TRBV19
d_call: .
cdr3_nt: TGTGCCAGTAGTCTACTAGGGGGGAGAGGCTACAATGAGCAGTTCTTC
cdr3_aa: CASSLLGGRGYNEQFF

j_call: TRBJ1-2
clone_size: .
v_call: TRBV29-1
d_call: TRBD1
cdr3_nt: TGCAGCGTTCGCTTATGGACAGGGCTTGACTATGGCTACACCTTC
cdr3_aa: CSVRLWTGLDYGYTF

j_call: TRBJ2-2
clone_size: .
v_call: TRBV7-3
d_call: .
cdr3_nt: TGTGCCAGCAGCCGGTATTCTAGCGTTGACGGGGAGCTGTTTTTT
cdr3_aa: CASSRYSSVDGELFF

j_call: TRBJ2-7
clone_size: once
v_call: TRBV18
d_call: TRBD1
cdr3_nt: TGTGCCAGCTCACTCGGGACAGGGCTTCGGGAGCAGTACTTC
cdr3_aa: CASSLGTGLREQYF

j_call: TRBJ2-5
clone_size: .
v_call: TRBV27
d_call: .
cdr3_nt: TGTGCCAGCATCGGCGGGACCCAGTACTTC
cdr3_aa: CASIGGTQYF

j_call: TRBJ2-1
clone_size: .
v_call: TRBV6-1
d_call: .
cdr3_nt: TGTGCCAGCACCCCCTACCTCTACTCCTACAATGAGCAGTTCTTC
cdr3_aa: CASTPYLYSYNEQFF

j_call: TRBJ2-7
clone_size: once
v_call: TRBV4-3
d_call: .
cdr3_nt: TGCGCCAGCAGCCTTACTCTTGACCGGGACGACGAGCAGTACTTC
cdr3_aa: CASSLTLDRDDEQYF

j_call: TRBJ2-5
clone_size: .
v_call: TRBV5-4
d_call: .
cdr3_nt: TGTGCCAGCAGTTCCGGACAGAACCAAGAGACCCAGTACTTC
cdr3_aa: CASSSGQNQETQYF

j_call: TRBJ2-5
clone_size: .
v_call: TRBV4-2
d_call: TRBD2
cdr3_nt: TGTGCCAGCAGCAGGGACTACCAGCAAGAGACCCAGTACTTC
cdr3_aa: CASSRDYQQETQYF

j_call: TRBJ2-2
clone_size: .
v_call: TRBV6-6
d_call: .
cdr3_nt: TGTGCCAGCCGAGGGGGGAGAGGGACCGGGGAGCTGTTTTTT
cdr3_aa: CASRGGRGTGELFF

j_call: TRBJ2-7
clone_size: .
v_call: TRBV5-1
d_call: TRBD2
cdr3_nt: TGCGCCAGCAGCTTTTCGACTAGCTGGGAGTATGTATACGAGCAGTACTTC
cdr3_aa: CASSFSTSWEYVYEQYF

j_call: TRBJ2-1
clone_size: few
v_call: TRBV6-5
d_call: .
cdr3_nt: TGTGCCAGCAGTTCTTACGGGACCACTGGTGAGCAGTTCTTC
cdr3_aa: CASSSYGTTGEQFF

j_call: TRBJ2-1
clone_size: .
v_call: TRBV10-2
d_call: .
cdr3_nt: TGCGCCAGCAGTGACCTACTCTTAGTTACCGAGCAGTTCTTC
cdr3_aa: CASSDLLLVTEQFF

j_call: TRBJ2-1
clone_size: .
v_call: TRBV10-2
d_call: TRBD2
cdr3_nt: TGCGCCAGCCGCCCAGGACTAGCGGGAGTTGATGAGCAGTTCTTC
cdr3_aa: CASRPGLAGVDEQFF

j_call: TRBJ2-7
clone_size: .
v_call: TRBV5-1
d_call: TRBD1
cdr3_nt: TGCGCCAGCAGCTCTACCGGGACAGGGGGTGACGAGCAGTACTTC
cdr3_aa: CASSSTGTGGDEQYF

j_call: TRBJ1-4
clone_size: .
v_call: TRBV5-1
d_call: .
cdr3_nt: TGCGCCAGCAGCGGGGAAAAACTGTTTTTT
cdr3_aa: CASSGEKLFF

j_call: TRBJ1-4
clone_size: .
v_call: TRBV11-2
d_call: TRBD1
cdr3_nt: TGTGCCAGCAGCTCGGGACAGGGTTATGAAAAACTGTTTTTT
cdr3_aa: CASSSGQGYEKLFF

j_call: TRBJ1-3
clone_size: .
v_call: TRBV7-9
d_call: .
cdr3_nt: TGTGCCAGCAGCTCGAGGGGATCTCAAGGGAACACCATATATTTT
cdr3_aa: CASSSRGSQGNTIYF

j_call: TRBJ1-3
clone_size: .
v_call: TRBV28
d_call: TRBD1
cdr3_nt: TGTGCCAGCAGTTTTGACAGGGTTAGAAACACCATATATTTT
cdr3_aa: CASSFDRVRNTIYF

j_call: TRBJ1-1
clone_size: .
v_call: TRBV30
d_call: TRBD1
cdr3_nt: TGTGCCTGGAGTGTAACAGGGGTTAGAGACACTGAAGCTTTCTTT
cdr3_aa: CAWSVTGVRDTEAFF

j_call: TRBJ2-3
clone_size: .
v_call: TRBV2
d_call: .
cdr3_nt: TGTGCCAGCAAACCTGGCGGAGCCACAGATACGCAGTATTTT
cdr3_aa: CASKPGGATDTQYF

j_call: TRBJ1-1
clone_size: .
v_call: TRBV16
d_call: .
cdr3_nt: TGTGCCAGCAGCCAATCCTCCATGAACACTGAAGCTTTCTTT
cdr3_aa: CASSQSSMNTEAFF

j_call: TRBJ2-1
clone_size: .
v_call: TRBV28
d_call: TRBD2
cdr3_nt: TGTGCCAGCAGTTCCGGACTAGTTGATCAAAATGAGCAGTTCTTC
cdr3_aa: CASSSGLVDQNEQFF

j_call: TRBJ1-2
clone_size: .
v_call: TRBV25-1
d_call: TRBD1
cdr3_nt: TGTGCCAGCAGTGCCCCGAGGACAGGGGGCTATGGCTACACCTTC
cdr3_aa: CASSAPRTGGYGYTF

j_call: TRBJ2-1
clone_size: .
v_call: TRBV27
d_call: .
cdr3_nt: TGTGCCAGCAGTTACCTGATTTCCAATGAGCAGTTCTTC
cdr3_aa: CASSYLISNEQFF

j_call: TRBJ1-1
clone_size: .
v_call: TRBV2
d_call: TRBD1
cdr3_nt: TGTGCCAGCTCCAGGACAGGGGGGATGAACACTGAAGCTTTCTTT
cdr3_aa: CASSRTGGMNTEAFF

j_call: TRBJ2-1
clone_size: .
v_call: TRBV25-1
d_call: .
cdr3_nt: TGTGCCAGCACGGCGGGCGGGGACAATGAGCAGTTCTTC
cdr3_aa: CASTAGGDNEQFF

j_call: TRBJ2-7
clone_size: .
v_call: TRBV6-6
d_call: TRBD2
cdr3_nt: TGTGCCAGCAGTCCCTCGCGGGAGGTTCGGGAGCAGTACTTC
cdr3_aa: CASSPSREVREQYF

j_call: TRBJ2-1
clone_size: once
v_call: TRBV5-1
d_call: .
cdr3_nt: TGCGCCAGCAGCTTGGCGGAGCCGGACGACGGGCAGTTCTTC
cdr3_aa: CASSLAEPDDGQFF